Listed here is a single T cell receptor beta chain. This specimen belongs to a study of control samples from healthy donors and cancer patients. TCRdb keeps only in-frame clones here, not all; method: immunoSEQ multiplex PCR. The sample consists of roughly 400,000 clones, 90% of them appearing once. Germline CDR1 reads MDHEN; CDR2 reads SYDVKM. V was trimmed by 4 bases and J by 4 bases, leaving 17 bases between them. This CDR3 is built from 16 residues. The TCR sequence derives from a man aged 35 to 55 with head and neck cancer. Sequencing was done on a sample of PBMCs. This chain connects TRBV28 to TRBJ2-1; tentative D call: TRBD2 (7 bases). The CDR3 reads CASSSLSGGAYNEQFF. CDR3 coding DNA: TGTGCCAGCAGTTCCCTATCGGGGGGCGCTTACAATGAGCAGTTCTTC.